One and the same sample provided the 18 T cell receptor beta chains below, sequenced in a study of PD-1 blockade in classical Hodgkin lymphoma. TCRdb keeps only in-frame clones here, not all; method: immunoSEQ multiplex PCR. This sample has some 52,000 clones, with approximately 86% found just once. Time point given: cycle 4 day 1 (C4D1), after 6 weeks of nivolumab. Each patient experienced a relapse that followed autologous stem cell transplantation, and brentuximab vedotin exposure varied. The sequencing here drew on peripheral blood mononuclear cells (PBMCs), taken before the fourth cycle of nivolumab. The receptors derive from a human donor with classical Hodgkin lymphoma.

The chain links TRBV27 to TRBJ1-2; possible D gene TRBD1, 6 bases. This CDR3 region has 15 residues. Trimming took off 7 bases at V and 8 bases at J, with 23 bases between the two ends. CDR1 and CDR2 (germline): MNHEY, SMNVEV (reference sequence). The CDR3 sequence: CASTPTTGAGGGYTF. The CDR3 bases are TGTGCCAGCACCCCAACGACAGGCGCTGGGGGCGGCTACACCTTC.

V is TRBV4-2 and J is TRBJ1-1, with D possibly matching TRBD1 (5 bases). Trimming took off 4 bases at V and 4 bases at J, with 13 bases between the two ends. This CDR3 spans 14 amino acids. The germline V gene has CDR1 LGHNA and CDR2 YNFKEQ. CDR3 bases: TGTGCCAGCAGCCCTGCTCGGGGCGGCACTGAAGCTTTCTTT. It encodes CASSPARGGTEAFF.

This chain joins TRBV5-8 and TRBJ1-5; D not resolved. V lost 5 bases and J lost 0, with 9 bases in between. Looked up from germline, CDR1 is SGHTS and CDR2 is YDEGEE. The CDR3 contains 14 residues. The CDR3 DNA reads as TGTGCCAGCAGTTTGACCTATAGCAATCAGCCCCAGCATTTT. It yields the protein CASSLTYSNQPQHF.

The chain is built from TRBV7-2 and TRBJ2-1; D is unclear. CDR3 size: 14 residues. Trimming left V 1 base short and J 4 bases short, with 8 bases between. Germline CDR1 SGHTA, CDR2 FQGNSA. As DNA, the CDR3 is TGTGCCAGCAGCTTAGGTCGGGTATACAATGAGCAGTTCTTC. Protein sequence: CASSLGRVYNEQFF.

The chain recombines TRBV5-4 with TRBJ2-3; D perhaps matches TRBD2 (6 bases). The V end was cut by 4 bases, the J end by 0 bases, with 15 bases between. CDR3 length equals 16 residues. CDR1 is SGHNT and CDR2 is YYREEE in the germline V gene (reference sequence). CDR3 DNA sequence: TGTGCCAGCAGCAATAGCGGATTTGCTAGCACAGATACGCAGTATTTT. It translates to CASSNSGFASTDTQYF. Drawing the rest from reference TRBV5-4 and TRBJ2-3, the complete variable domain is ETGVTQSPTHLIKTRGQQVTLRCSSQSGHNTVSWYQQALGQGPQFIFQYYREEENGRGNFPPRFSGLQFPNYSSELNVNALELDDSALYLCASSNSGFASTDTQYFGPGTRLTVL.

CDR3 sequence reads: CASSQDRLAYYNEQFF. For the CDR3, the DNA is TGCGCCAGCAGCCAAGATCGTCTAGCGTACTACAATGAGCAGTTCTTC. V usage is TRBV4-1 and J usage is TRBJ2-1, with D perhaps TRBD2 (6 bases). V shed 0 bases and J shed 3 bases, with 12 bases lying between them. CDR3 length: 16 amino acids. Germline CDR1 MGHRA, CDR2 YSYEKL.

The rearrangement joins TRBV28 to TRBJ2-1; the D gene could be TRBD1 or TRBD2 (5 bases each). Germline V gene data show CDR1 as MDHEN and CDR2 as SYDVKM. V was cut by 2 bases and J by 4 bases, with 9 bases left in between. The CDR3 is 14 residues long. CDR3 DNA sequence: TGTGCCAGCAGTTTAGTGGGGGATTACAATGAGCAGTTCTTC. Its translation is CASSLVGDYNEQFF. The full variable domain, completed using reference TRBV28 and TRBJ2-1, is DVKVTQSSRYLVKRTGEKVFLECVQDMDHENMFWYRQDPGLGLRLIYFSYDVKMKEKGDIPEGYSVSREKKERFSLILESASTNQTSMYLCASSLVGDYNEQFFGPGTRLTVL.

The chain joins TRBV4-3 to TRBJ1-5; D is perhaps TRBD1 (6 bases). Germline values: CDR1 LGHNA, CDR2 YSLEER. The CDR3 is 14 amino acids. V lost 3 bases, J lost 4 bases, and 10 bases lay in between. Here the CDR3 reads CASSQDSTNQPQHF. The CDR3 DNA is TGCGCCAGCAGCCAGGACAGTACTAATCAGCCCCAGCATTTT.

The rearrangement links TRBV2 to TRBJ2-7; 7 nucleotides match TRBD2. This CDR3 spans 17 amino acids. Trimming cost V 1 base and J 2 bases; bases outside gene matches: 11. Germline V gene lookup returns CDR1 SNHLY and CDR2 FYNNEI. The CDR3 loop is CASSEGVGGRLTYEQYF. CDR3 DNA: TGTGCCAGCAGTGAAGGTGTAGGCGGGAGACTAACCTACGAGCAGTACTTC.

V usage is TRBV7-3 and J usage is TRBJ2-1; 7 nucleotides match TRBD2. Germline loops: CDR1 SGHTA, CDR2 FQGTGA. V shed 0 bases, J shed 7 bases, and the junction held 6 bases outside the gene matches. The CDR3 extends over 15 amino acids. The CDR3 coding sequence is TGTGCCAGCAGCTTAACTCGGCGGGAGATGAATGAGCAGTTCTTC. It translates to CASSLTRREMNEQFF.

The chain joins TRBV27 to TRBJ2-7; 12 positions match TRBD2. The ends lost 5 bases at V and 5 bases at J; junction bases unmatched: 4. Germline V gene lookup returns CDR1 MNHEY and CDR2 SMNVEV (reference sequence). The CDR3 is 14 residues long. The CDR3 protein is CASSPRTSGNEQYF. The CDR3 coding sequence is TGTGCCAGCAGTCCCAGGACTAGCGGGAACGAGCAGTACTTC.

The J gene is TRBJ2-7, the V gene TRBV20-1, with D possibly matching TRBD1 (6 bases). The CDR3 is 11 residues long. V was trimmed by 0 bases and J by 10 bases, leaving 10 bases between them. The germline gives CDR1 DFQATT, CDR2 SNEGSKA (reference sequence). Here the CDR3 reads CSARDRQVQYF. The CDR3 DNA is TGCAGTGCTAGAGACCGACAGGTCCAGTACTTC.

The genes are TRBV6-1 and TRBJ2-7; 9 nucleotides agree with TRBD1. CDR1 and CDR2 (germline): MNHNS, SASEGT. Trimming took 4 bases from V and 6 from J; bases not matched to a gene: 4. CDR3 length: 13 residues. The CDR3 bases are TGTGCCAGCAGTGCCGGGACAGGGTTCGAGCAGTACTTC. Amino acids: CASSAGTGFEQYF.

This chain uses TRBV15 with TRBJ1-3; D is ambiguous. Trimming took 0 bases from V and 6 from J, leaving 12 bases between them. The CDR3 extends over 15 amino acids. Germline loops: CDR1 LNHNV, CDR2 YYDKDF (reference sequence). The CDR3 is CATSREAGLVNTIYF. The CDR3, as DNA: TGTGCCACCAGCAGAGAAGCAGGCCTTGTAAACACCATATATTTT.

About this clone: Other DNA sequences in the sample encode the same CDR3. This rearrangement joins TRBV5-1 to TRBJ1-1, with unresolved D. The CDR3 sequence is 14 residues long. Germline assignment: CDR1 SGHRS and CDR2 YFSETQ. V shed 0 bases and J shed 1 base, with 7 bases lying between them. The CDR3: CASSLGVGNTEAFF. DNA of the CDR3: TGCGCCAGCAGCTTGGGGGTGGGGAACACTGAAGCTTTCTTT.

V usage is TRBV7-9 and J usage is TRBJ1-1; 10 nucleotides align to TRBD1. The germline CDR1 and CDR2 sequences are SEHNR and FQNEAQ (reference sequence). Trimming at V came to 4 bases and at J to 3 bases, leaving 5 bases not matched to a gene. This CDR3 has 15 residues. The CDR3 protein is CASSSPGQGYTEAFF. DNA for the CDR3: TGTGCCAGCAGCTCGCCGGGACAGGGGTACACTGAAGCTTTCTTT.

J is TRBJ2-3 and V is TRBV5-1, with TRBD2 identical over 8 bases. The CDR3 has 14 residues. Germline V gene data show CDR1 as SGHRS and CDR2 as YFSETQ. V dropped 3 bases and J dropped 4; count of bases not matched to a gene: 4. For the CDR3, the DNA is TGCGCCAGCAGCTCCGCGGGGGGCCCAGATACGCAGTATTTT. It is translated as CASSSAGGPDTQYF. Using reference TRBV5-1 and TRBJ2-3 for the parts outside the CDR3, the full variable domain is KAGVTQTPRYLIKTRGQQVTLSCSPISGHRSVSWYQQTPGQGLQFLFEYFSETQRNKGNFPGRFSGRQFSNSRSEMNVSTLELGDSALYLCASSSAGGPDTQYFGPGTRLTVL.

V usage is TRBV7-6 and J usage is TRBJ1-1; 7 bases are a match to TRBD1. The V segment lost 5 bases and the J segment 4 bases; nucleotides outside the gene matches: 10. The CDR3 runs to 15 residues. CDR1 and CDR2 from the germline V gene are SGHVS and FNYEAQ. This chain's CDR3 is CASSESYRGLTEAFF. Here the CDR3 DNA reads TGTGCCAGCAGCGAATCTTACAGGGGACTCACTGAAGCTTTCTTT.